This T cell receptor (beta chain) was recovered during a study of blood T cell repertoires in COVID-19. Sequencing used immunoSEQ multiplex PCR; TCRdb keeps in-frame clones, though not all of them. The sample lists approximately 160,000 clones, roughly 88% seen once, with 9.1% in the top ten. The CDR3 is 13 residues long. The trim removed 4 bases at V and 9 bases at J, leaving 6 bases unmatched. Germline V gene lookup returns CDR1 LGHDT and CDR2 YNNKEL (reference sequence). Source material: peripheral blood. The TCR was taken from a woman of 80 years or more with active or convalescent COVID-19. This chain uses TRBV3-1 (or the pseudogene TRBV3-2) with TRBJ2-1; 7 positions agree with TRBD2. CDR3 nucleotide sequence: TGTGCCAGCAGCCCGAGCGGGGCAGGTGAGCAGTTCTTC. Its protein product is CASSPSGAGEQFF.